Below are 21 T cell receptor beta chains sequenced from a single sample in a study of beta chain features in type 1 diabetes. Study-wide results and limits: In every one of the four CD4+ subsets, TCRB CDR3s were moderately but significantly shorter in Type 1 diabetes patients.

Their target antigens are unknown. Sequenced material consisted of expressed TCRB transcripts (all of the isolated RNA was reverse transcribed). This table comes from immunoSEQ multiplex PCR, and its TCRdb copy is limited to in-frame clones, with some not included. The repertoire consists of 600,000 to 700,000 clones, with roughly 12% occurring once and the leading ten covering roughly 0.11%. Sequencing input: naive CD4+ T cells from blood. The receptors were sampled from a man in his thirties or forties with type 1 diabetes.

V usage is TRBV6-6 and J usage is TRBJ2-6; 7 bases are shared with TRBD1. V lost 7 bases to trimming and J lost 0 bases; unmatched junction nucleotides: 3. The CDR3 consists of 15 residues. Germline V gene sequence: CDR1 MNHNY, CDR2 SVGAGI (reference sequence). CDR3 in DNA: TGTGCCAGCAACCGACAGGGCTCTGGGGCCAACGTCCTGACTTTC. Its protein is CASNRQGSGANVLTF.

The J gene is TRBJ2-1, the V gene TRBV7-9; D gene unclear. The ends were cut back, 3 bases at V and 4 bases at J, with 13 bases in the middle. The CDR3 length is 15 residues. The V gene's germline CDR1 is SEHNR and CDR2 FQNEAQ (reference sequence). CDR3 sequence: CASSLSSSQYNEQFF. Written as DNA, the CDR3 is TGTGCCAGCAGCTTGTCTTCCTCTCAATACAATGAGCAGTTCTTC.

The chain combines TRBV27 with TRBJ2-7; no reliable D call. The germline V gene encodes CDR1 MNHEY and CDR2 SMNVEV (reference sequence). This CDR3 spans 15 amino acids. V dropped 0 bases and J dropped 5 bases, with 14 bases sitting between them. The CDR3 DNA reads TGTGCCAGCAGTTTATCGAACCAACCCCGACACGAGCAGTACTTC. As protein: CASSLSNQPRHEQYF.

The V call is TRBV5-4, the J call TRBJ2-7; tentative D call: TRBD1 (6 bases). CDR1 and CDR2 from the germline V gene are SGHNT and YYREEE (reference sequence). V lost 4 bases to trimming and J lost 5 bases, with 13 bases between them. CDR3 size: 13 residues. The chain's CDR3 is CASSAKQGNEQYF. The CDR3 DNA follows: TGTGCCAGCAGCGCGAAGCAGGGGAACGAGCAGTACTTC.

This clone was found a few times. This chain links TRBV4-3 with TRBJ1-1; TRBD1 agrees at 7 bases. The CDR3 consists of 15 residues. Germline-derived CDR1 and CDR2 are LGHNA and YSLEER. Trimming at V came to 6 bases and at J to 0 bases, leaving 7 bases not matched to a gene. CDR3 DNA: TGCGCCAGCAGTCTTCAGGGACAGTTGAACACTGAAGCTTTCTTT. Residues: CASSLQGQLNTEAFF.

This clone turned up a few times. The sample contains more than one DNA sequence encoding this CDR3. The CDR3 nucleotides are TGTGCCTGGAGTGTCGGGGGGCAAGAGACCCAGTACTTC. This gives the protein CAWSVGGQETQYF. The chain links TRBV30 to TRBJ2-5; TRBD2 agrees at 7 bases. This CDR3 has 13 amino acids. V shed 0 bases, J shed 2 bases, and the junction held 0 bases outside the gene matches. Germline CDR1 GTSNPN, CDR2 SVGIG (reference sequence).

This chain connects TRBV5-4 to TRBJ2-6; D is perhaps TRBD1 or TRBD2 (5 bases each). CDR3 length: 15 residues. V lost 4 bases and J 2 bases, leaving 10 bases between the germline ends. The germline V gene encodes CDR1 SGHNT and CDR2 YYREEE (reference sequence). This CDR3 is CASSIRGTGANVLTF. The CDR3 region has the DNA TGTGCCAGCAGCATACGGGGCACTGGGGCCAACGTCCTGACTTTC.

Turning to this clone: This CDR3 is also generated by other DNA sequences in the sample. V usage is TRBV5-1 and J usage is TRBJ1-5; D is unresolved. V was trimmed by 4 bases and J by 2 bases, leaving 10 bases between them. From germline, CDR1 is SGHRS and CDR2 YFSETQ. This CDR3 is 14 amino acids long. This chain's CDR3 is CASSPDRGNQPQHF. The CDR3 DNA reads TGCGCCAGCAGCCCGGACCGGGGCAATCAGCCCCAGCATTTT.

The chain has TRBV6-5 and TRBJ1-2, with D perhaps TRBD1 (6 bases). Germline V gene lookup returns CDR1 MNHEY and CDR2 SVGAGI. The CDR3 contains 15 residues. The V end was cut by 7 bases, the J end by 2 bases, with 17 bases between. CDR3 region: CASTTRGAINYGYTF. Here the CDR3 DNA reads TGTGCCAGCACCACCCGGGGGGCGATAAACTATGGCTACACCTTC.

The chain has TRBV9 and TRBJ1-2, with TRBD1 as a possible D gene (5 bases). Germline CDR1 reads SGDLS; CDR2 reads YYNGEE. The length of the CDR3 is 16 residues. V lost 3 bases to trimming and J lost 3 bases, with 18 bases between them. The CDR3 DNA follows: TGTGCCAGCAGCGCAGGACACGTCCTGGGGGACTATGGCTACACCTTC. Residues: CASSAGHVLGDYGYTF.

This clone occurred a few times. This chain connects TRBV21-1 to TRBJ2-7. TRBV21-1 is a listed pseudogene. The CDR3 consists of 15 residues. As DNA, the CDR3 is TGTGCCAGCAGCAAATCGGCACCATTGGGGGTCGAGCAGTACTTC. As protein: CASSKSAPLGVEQYF.

The rearrangement links TRBV9 to TRBJ1-1; the D gene is possibly TRBD1 (6 bases). With 3 bases removed from V and 1 base from J, the gap between germline ends came to 10 bases. The CDR3 spans 14 residues. Germline CDR1 is SGDLS and CDR2 is YYNGEE. DNA for the CDR3: TGTGCCAGCAGCGCGGACAGATCGAACACTGAAGCTTTCTTT. It translates to CASSADRSNTEAFF.

This rearrangement joins TRBV29-1 to TRBJ1-1; TRBD1 matches 10 bases. Germline CDR1 reads SQVTM; CDR2 reads ANQGSEA. The CDR3 is 15 amino acids. Unmatched junction bases numbered 12, after V lost 7 bases and J lost 4 bases. The CDR3 sequence: CSGAFAGTGVTEAFF. The CDR3 DNA follows: TGCAGCGGGGCCTTCGCGGGGACAGGGGTCACTGAAGCTTTCTTT.

The chain couples TRBV7-9 to TRBJ2-1, with 8 positions matching TRBD1. Germline V gives CDR1 SEHNR, CDR2 FQNEAQ (reference sequence). Germline trimming cut 10 bases from V and 7 bases from J; bases unmatched to any gene: 15. The CDR3 is 15 amino acids. The CDR3 region has the DNA TGTGCCACTACCTATCCAGGGGGCGAAGGGAATGAGCAGTTCTTC. It translates to CATTYPGGEGNEQFF.

The rearrangement uses TRBV10-3 and TRBJ2-5, with D tentatively TRBD1 (5 bases). The V gene's germline CDR1 is ENHRY and CDR2 SYGVKD. The CDR3 contains 15 residues. Trimming took off 2 bases at V and 5 bases at J, with 15 bases between the two ends. The DNA of the CDR3 is TGTGCCATCAGTGAGGCGAGGCAGGGTCAGGAGACCCAGTACTTC. This gives the protein CAISEARQGQETQYF.

The chain carries TRBV6-5 and TRBJ1-5; TRBD1 might be the D (6 bases). CDR3 length: 12 amino acids. Germline V gene lookup returns CDR1 MNHEY and CDR2 SVGAGI. V dropped 4 bases and J dropped 7 bases, with 8 bases sitting between them. CDR3: CASSSRGQPQHF. The CDR3 region has the DNA TGTGCCAGCAGTTCCAGGGGACAGCCCCAGCATTTT.

This clone was observed a handful of times. The rearrangement links TRBV6-1 to TRBJ2-7; 7 positions match TRBD2. J was trimmed by 3 bases and V by 7 bases; bases with no gene match: 12. This CDR3 has 15 amino acids. CDR1 and CDR2 from the germline V gene are MNHNS and SASEGT. CDR3 protein: CASIKAGREHYEQYF. In nucleotides, the CDR3 is TGTGCCAGCATCAAAGCGGGAAGGGAGCACTACGAGCAGTACTTC.

This clone was seen a few times. Written as DNA, the CDR3 is TGTGCCAGCAGCCCAGGGGATAGGCGCACCGGGGAGCTGTTTTTT. Protein product: CASSPGDRRTGELFF. The V gene is TRBV9, the J gene TRBJ2-2, with a weak D call TRBD1 (6 bases). The CDR3 loop spans 15 amino acids. V was pared by 4 bases and J by 4 bases, with 14 bases between. CDR1 and CDR2 (germline): SGDLS, YYNGEE.

Regarding this clone: Other DNA sequences within the sample encode an identical CDR3. This chain joins TRBV30 and TRBJ2-3, with unresolved D. Germline V gene lookup returns CDR1 GTSNPN and CDR2 SVGIG (reference sequence). Trimming removed 2 bases at V and 3 bases at J, with 6 bases between. The CDR3 has 12 amino acids. This CDR3 is CAWSRSTDTQYF. CDR3 sequence (DNA): TGTGCCTGGAGTCGGAGTACAGATACGCAGTATTTT.

This clone was seen a few times. This chain uses TRBV7-9 with TRBJ2-1; D unclear. There are 14 residues in the CDR3. Trimming removed 2 bases at V and 8 bases at J, with 13 bases between. The germline V gene has CDR1 SEHNR and CDR2 FQNEAQ (reference sequence). CDR3 sequence (DNA): TGTGCCAGCAGCTTACTTTGGGCAAGCTATGAGCAGTTCTTC. Protein: CASSLLWASYEQFF.

The chain has TRBV27 and TRBJ2-1, with 7 bases fitting TRBD1. Looked up from germline, CDR1 is MNHEY and CDR2 is SMNVEV (reference sequence). The CDR3 spans 15 residues. V shed 4 bases, J shed 7 bases, and the junction held 10 bases outside the gene matches. DNA of the CDR3: TGTGCCAGCAGTTCAGGGGGTCCTAGGCAGAATGAGCAGTTCTTC. The encoded protein is CASSSGGPRQNEQFF.